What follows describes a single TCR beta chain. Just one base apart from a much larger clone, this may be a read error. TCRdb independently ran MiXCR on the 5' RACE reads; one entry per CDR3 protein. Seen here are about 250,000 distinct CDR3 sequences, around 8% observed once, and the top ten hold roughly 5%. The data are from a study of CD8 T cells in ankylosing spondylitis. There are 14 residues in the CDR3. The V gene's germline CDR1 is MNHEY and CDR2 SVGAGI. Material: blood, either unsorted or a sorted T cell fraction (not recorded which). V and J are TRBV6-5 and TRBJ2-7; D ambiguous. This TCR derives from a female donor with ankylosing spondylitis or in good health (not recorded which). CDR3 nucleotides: TGTGCCTGCAGTTACGACCCGGTTCATCGTGAGCAGTACTTC. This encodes CACSYDPVHREQYF.